This T cell receptor beta chain was sequenced for a study of pediatric ulcerative colitis. To note about this clone: Its antigen is undetermined.

Broader study findings: Two patients had blood samples with substantially reduced template counts. Total lymphocyte DNA, not sorted subsets, was the template.

The diagnostic colonoscopy in ulcerative colitis patients preceded any immunosuppressive treatment. The CDR3 runs to 13 residues. The V gene's germline CDR1 is MNHNS and CDR2 SASEGT. Trimming shortened V by 4 bases and J by 7 bases, and 10 bases separated the two germline ends. Produced via immunoSEQ multiplex PCR; TCRdb's table is partial and in-frame only. This table holds 55,000 to 75,000 clones, about nine tenths found once. Sequenced input: blood. V and J are TRBV6-1 and TRBJ2-2, with D unresolved. This TCR was recovered from a boy aged 5-17 years with severe ulcerative colitis. CDR3 nucleotide sequence: TGTGCCAGCAGTGTTTGGGAAGGCGGGGAGCTGTTTTTT. This encodes CASSVWEGGELFF.